This T cell receptor (beta chain) was profiled in a study of beta chain features in type 1 diabetes. Study-level points and caveats: PCR might preferentially amplify shorter templates, equally in patients and controls.

CDR1 SGHAT and CDR2 FQNNGV come from the germline V gene. The J segment lost 0 bases and the V segment lost 4 bases, leaving 6 bases of the junction unmatched. The CDR3 is 16 amino acids. Of note for this clone: Its target is not known.

The study reverse transcribed the entire isolated RNA, so it sequenced expressed TCRB transcripts. The assay was immunoSEQ multiplex PCR, and TCRdb's table has in-frame clones only and misses some. The sample records over 150,000 clones, less than 9.5% being singletons. The sequenced sample was central memory CD4+ T cells from blood. The chain carries TRBV11-2 and TRBJ2-1; TRBD2 matches at 7 bases. The receptor was derived from a man younger than 35 in good health. CDR3 nucleotides: TGTGCCAGCAGCTCCCACCGGGGGGTCTCCTACAATGAGCAGTTCTTC. Amino acids: CASSSHRGVSYNEQFF. The full variable domain, completed using reference TRBV11-2 and TRBJ2-1, is EAGVAQSPRYKIIEKRQSVAFWCNPISGHATLYWYQQILGQGPKLLIQFQNNGVVDDSQLPKDRFSAERLKGVDSTLKIQPAKLEDSAVYLCASSSHRGVSYNEQFFGPGTRLTVL.